This TCR beta chain came from a study of blood T cell repertoires in COVID-19. As for the study in general: Acute-phase and convalescent COVID-19 samples originated in the United States, Italy and Spain. PBMCs, B-cell-depleted T cells, or T cells provided the cDNA or gDNA that made up the material.

In the source study's methods: It was from reference gene primer amplification that nucleated cell counts were estimated. TCRdb's table, derived via immunoSEQ multiplex PCR, lists solely in-frame clones and lacks some. That table furnishes V, J and clone size, whereas the DNA furnished D and trimming. The sample carries approximately 300,000 clones, about 85% recorded once. The CDR3 is 14 residues long. The germline V gene has CDR1 MNHEY and CDR2 SVGAGI. The ends lost 6 bases at V and 0 bases at J; junction bases unmatched: 4. The clonotype originates from a woman aged 50 to 60 with active or convalescent COVID-19. The chain is built from TRBV6-5 and TRBJ2-7; 8 bases fit TRBD1. Source material: peripheral blood. The CDR3 DNA sequence: TGTGCCAGCAGAAAGGACAGGGACTCCTACGAGCAGTACTTC. This codes for CASRKDRDSYEQYF.